A single T cell receptor beta chain is shown here with its context. These data originate in a study of blood T cell repertoires in COVID-19. Measured with immunoSEQ multiplex PCR; TCRdb has only the in-frame clones, and not every one. Here the sample spans 360,000 or so clones, roughly 89% being singletons. The age range of participants was about 18 to 90 years, with residence in more than 20 US areas. Cohorts were assigned according to the clinical history that participants reported. Donors in Cohort 3 counted as recovered after two negative PCRs, clearance, or symptom resolution. The CDR3 is 14 amino acids. CDR1 SNHLY and CDR2 FYNNEI come from the germline V gene. V lost 8 bases and J 7 bases, leaving 15 bases between the germline ends.

This TCR was sampled from a woman aged 30 to 39 who had recovered from COVID-19. Sequences were obtained from PBMCs or T cells enriched from blood (not recorded which). The chain carries TRBV2 and TRBJ1-6, with D maybe TRBD1 (5 bases). CDR3 residues: CASEWEGKNSPLHF. CDR3 bases: TGTGCCAGCGAGTGGGAGGGGAAGAATTCACCCCTCCACTTT.